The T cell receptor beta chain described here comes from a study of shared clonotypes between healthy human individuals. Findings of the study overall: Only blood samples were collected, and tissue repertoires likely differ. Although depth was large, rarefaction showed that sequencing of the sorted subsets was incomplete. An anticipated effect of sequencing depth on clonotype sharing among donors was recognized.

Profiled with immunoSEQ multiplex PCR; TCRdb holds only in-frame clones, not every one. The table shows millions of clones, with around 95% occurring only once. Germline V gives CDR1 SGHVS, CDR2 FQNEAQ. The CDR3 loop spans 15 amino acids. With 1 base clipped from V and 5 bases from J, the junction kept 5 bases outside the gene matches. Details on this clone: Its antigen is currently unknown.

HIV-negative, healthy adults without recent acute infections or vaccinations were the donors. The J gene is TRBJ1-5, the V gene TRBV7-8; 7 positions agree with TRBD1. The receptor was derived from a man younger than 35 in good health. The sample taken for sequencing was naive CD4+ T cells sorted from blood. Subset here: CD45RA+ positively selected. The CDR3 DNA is TGTGCCAGCAGCTTAGAGCCAGGGGGGGATCAGCCCCAGCATTTT. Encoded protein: CASSLEPGGDQPQHF.